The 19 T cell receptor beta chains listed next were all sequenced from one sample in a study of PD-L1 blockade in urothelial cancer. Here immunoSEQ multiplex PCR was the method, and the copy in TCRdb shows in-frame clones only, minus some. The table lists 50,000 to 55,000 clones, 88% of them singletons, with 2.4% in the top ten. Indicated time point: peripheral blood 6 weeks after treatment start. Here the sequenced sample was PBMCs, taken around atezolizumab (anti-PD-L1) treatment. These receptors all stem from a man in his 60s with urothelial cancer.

This chain's CDR3 is CSVDLPGQGATRNGYTF. In DNA form, the CDR3 reads TGCAGCGTTGATTTACCGGGACAGGGGGCGACAAGGAATGGCTACACCTTC. The chain carries TRBV29-1 and TRBJ1-2; TRBD1 aligns across 12 bases. J lost 6 bases, V lost 3 bases, and 14 bases had no gene match. CDR1 and CDR2 (germline): SQVTM, ANQGSEA. The CDR3 spans 17 residues. Full variable domain (remainder filled in from reference TRBV29-1 and TRBJ1-2): SAVISQKPSRDICQRGTSLTIQCQVDSQVTMMFWYRQQPGQSLTLIATANQGSEATYESGFVIDKFPISRPNLTFSTLTVSNMSPEDSSIYLCSVDLPGQGATRNGYTFGSGTRLTVV.

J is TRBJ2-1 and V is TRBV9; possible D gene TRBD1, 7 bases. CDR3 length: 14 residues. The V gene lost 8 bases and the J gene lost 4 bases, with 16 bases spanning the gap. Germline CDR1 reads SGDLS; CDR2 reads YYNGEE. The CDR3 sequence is CASQAGGIYNEQFF. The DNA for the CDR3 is TGTGCCAGTCAGGCAGGGGGGATTTACAATGAGCAGTTCTTC.

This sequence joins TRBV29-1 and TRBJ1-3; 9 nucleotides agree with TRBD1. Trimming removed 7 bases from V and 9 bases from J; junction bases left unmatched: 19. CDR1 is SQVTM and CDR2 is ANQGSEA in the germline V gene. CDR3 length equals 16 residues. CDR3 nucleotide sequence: TGCAGCGGGCAAACAGGGGGCTCCGGTTTGAGTGGCACCATATATTTT. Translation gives CSGQTGGSGLSGTIYF.

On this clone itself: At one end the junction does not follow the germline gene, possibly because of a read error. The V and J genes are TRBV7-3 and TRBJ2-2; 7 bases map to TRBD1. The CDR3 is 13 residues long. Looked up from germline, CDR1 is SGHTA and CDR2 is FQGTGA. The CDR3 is CASTLDRAGELFF. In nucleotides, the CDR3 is TGTGCCAGCACCTTAGACAGGGCCGGGGAGCTGTTTTTT. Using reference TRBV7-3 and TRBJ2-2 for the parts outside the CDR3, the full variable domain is GAGVSQTPSNKVTEKGKYVELRCDPISGHTALYWYRQSLGQGPEFLIYFQGTGAADDSGLPNDRFFAVRPEGSVSTLKIQRTERGDSAVYLCASTLDRAGELFFGEGSRLTVL.

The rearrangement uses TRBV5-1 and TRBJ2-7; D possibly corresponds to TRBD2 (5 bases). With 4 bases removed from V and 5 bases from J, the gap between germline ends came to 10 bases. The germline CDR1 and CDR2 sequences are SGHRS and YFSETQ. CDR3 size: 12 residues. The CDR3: CASSAQRNEQYF. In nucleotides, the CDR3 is TGCGCCAGCAGCGCGCAGCGGAACGAGCAGTACTTC. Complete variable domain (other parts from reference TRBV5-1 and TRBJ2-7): KAGVTQTPRYLIKTRGQQVTLSCSPISGHRSVSWYQQTPGQGLQFLFEYFSETQRNKGNFPGRFSGRQFSNSRSEMNVSTLELGDSALYLCASSAQRNEQYFGPGTRLTVT.

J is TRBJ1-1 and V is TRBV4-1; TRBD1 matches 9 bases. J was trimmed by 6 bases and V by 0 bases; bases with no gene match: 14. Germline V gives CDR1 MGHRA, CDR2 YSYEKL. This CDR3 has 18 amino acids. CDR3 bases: TGCGCCAGCAGCCAAGATTGGACAGGGGTAACATTCGGGGCTGAAGCTTTCTTT. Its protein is CASSQDWTGVTFGAEAFF.

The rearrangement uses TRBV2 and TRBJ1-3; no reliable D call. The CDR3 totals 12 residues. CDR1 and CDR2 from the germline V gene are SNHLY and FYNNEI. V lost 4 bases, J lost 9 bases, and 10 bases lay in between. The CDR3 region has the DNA TGTGCCAGCAGTGTCGGGGTCGGCACCATATATTTT. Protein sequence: CASSVGVGTIYF.

The DNA for the CDR3 is TGTGCCAGCAGCTTAGGAGCGACTTCCTACGAGCAGTACTTC. Amino acid sequence: CASSLGATSYEQYF. The chain joins TRBV7-9 to TRBJ2-7; the D is unclear. CDR3 size: 14 residues. Trimming stripped 1 base from V and 1 base from J, with 8 bases between. Germline values: CDR1 SEHNR, CDR2 FQNEAQ (reference sequence).

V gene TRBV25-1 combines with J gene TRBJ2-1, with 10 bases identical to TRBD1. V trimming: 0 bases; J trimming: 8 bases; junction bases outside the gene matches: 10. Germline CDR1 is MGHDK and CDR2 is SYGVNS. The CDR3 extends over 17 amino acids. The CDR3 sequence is CASSEYARTGGSDEQFF. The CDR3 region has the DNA TGTGCCAGCAGTGAATATGCGCGGACAGGGGGGAGTGATGAGCAGTTCTTC.

CDR3 region: CAIKTTRGGGGTDTQYF. The CDR3 nucleotides are TGTGCCATCAAAACCACAAGAGGCGGCGGGGGAACAGATACGCAGTATTTT. The chain combines TRBV10-3 with TRBJ2-3; TRBD2 matches at 7 bases. Losses at the gene ends were 7 bases for V and 3 bases for J; bases not matched to a gene: 16. Germline V gene lookup returns CDR1 ENHRY and CDR2 SYGVKD. The CDR3 extends over 17 amino acids.

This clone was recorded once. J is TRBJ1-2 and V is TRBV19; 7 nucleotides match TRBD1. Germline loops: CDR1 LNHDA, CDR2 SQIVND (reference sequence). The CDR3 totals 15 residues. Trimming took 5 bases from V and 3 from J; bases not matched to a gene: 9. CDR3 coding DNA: TGTGCCAGTAGTTTCTCAGGGGGATATCACTATGGCTACACCTTC. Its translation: CASSFSGGYHYGYTF.

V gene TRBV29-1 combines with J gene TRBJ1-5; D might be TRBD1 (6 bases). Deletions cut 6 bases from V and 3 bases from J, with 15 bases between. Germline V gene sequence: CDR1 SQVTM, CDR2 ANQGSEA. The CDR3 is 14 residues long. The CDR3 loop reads CSVSGGGINQPQHF. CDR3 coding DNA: TGCAGCGTGTCGGGGGGGGGCATCAATCAGCCCCAGCATTTT.

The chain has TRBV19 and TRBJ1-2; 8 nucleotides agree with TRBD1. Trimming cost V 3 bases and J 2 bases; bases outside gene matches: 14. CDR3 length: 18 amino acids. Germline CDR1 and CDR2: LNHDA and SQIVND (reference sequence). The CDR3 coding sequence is TGTGCCAGTAGTATTTCGGGGACAGGATCCCCCCAGAACTATGGCTACACCTTC. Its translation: CASSISGTGSPQNYGYTF.

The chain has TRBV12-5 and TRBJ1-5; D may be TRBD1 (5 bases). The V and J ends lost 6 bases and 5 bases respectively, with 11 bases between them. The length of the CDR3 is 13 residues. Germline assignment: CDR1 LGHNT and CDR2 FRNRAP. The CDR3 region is CASGTQGYQPQHF. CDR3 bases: TGTGCTAGTGGGACCCAGGGATATCAGCCCCAGCATTTT.

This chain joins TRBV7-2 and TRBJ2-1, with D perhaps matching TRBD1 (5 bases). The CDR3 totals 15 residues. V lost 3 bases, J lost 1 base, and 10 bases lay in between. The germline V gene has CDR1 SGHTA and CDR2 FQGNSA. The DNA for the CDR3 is TGTGCCAGCAGCTTCCAAGGGGATTCCTACAATGAGCAGTTCTTC. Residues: CASSFQGDSYNEQFF.

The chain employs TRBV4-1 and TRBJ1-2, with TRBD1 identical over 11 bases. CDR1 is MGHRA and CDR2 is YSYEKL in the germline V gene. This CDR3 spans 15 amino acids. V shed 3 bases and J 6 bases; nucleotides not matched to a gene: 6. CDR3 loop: CASSQLGQGVDGYTF. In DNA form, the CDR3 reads TGCGCCAGCAGCCAGTTGGGACAGGGGGTGGATGGCTACACCTTC.

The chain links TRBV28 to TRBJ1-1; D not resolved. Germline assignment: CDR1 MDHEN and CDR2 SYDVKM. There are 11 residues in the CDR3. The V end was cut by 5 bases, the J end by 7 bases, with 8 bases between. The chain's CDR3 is CASSLRGEAFF. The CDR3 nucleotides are TGTGCCAGCAGTCTCCGCGGTGAAGCTTTCTTT.

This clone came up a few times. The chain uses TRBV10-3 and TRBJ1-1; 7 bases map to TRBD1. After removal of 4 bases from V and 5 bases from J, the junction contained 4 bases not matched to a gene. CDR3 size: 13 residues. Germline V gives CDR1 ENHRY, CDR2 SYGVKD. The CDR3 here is CAISGAGGTEAFF. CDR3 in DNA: TGTGCCATCAGTGGTGCAGGGGGAACTGAAGCTTTCTTT.

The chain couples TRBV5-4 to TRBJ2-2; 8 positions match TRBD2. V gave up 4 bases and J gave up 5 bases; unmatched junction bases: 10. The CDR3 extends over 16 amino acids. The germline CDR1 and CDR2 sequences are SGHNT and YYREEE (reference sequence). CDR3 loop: CASSPGGGRLTGELFF. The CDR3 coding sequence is TGTGCCAGCAGCCCCGGGGGGGGGCGACTTACCGGGGAGCTGTTTTTT.